This is a list of T cell receptor beta chains from one sample in a study of blood T cell repertoires in COVID-19. Method: immunoSEQ multiplex PCR; TCRdb's copy keeps in-frame clones and lacks some. The sample contains just under 350,000 clones, around 88% of which appear only once. The sample consisted of peripheral blood. The receptors shown here come from a man aged 25-45 years with active or convalescent COVID-19. Both conserved end residues are part of each CDR3. The order of the fields is J gene, V gene, D gene, clone size, CDR3 DNA, CDR3 protein. D genes are given only for firm matches. Part of the rows lack a size; the others show once, few, many or a class for expanded clones.

J: TRBJ1-2; V: TRBV2; D: TRBD1; size: .; DNA: TGTGCCAGCCTCGGTTTAAAGACAGGGCAAGGCTACACCTTC; CDR3: CASLGLKTGQGYTF
J: TRBJ1-2; V: TRBV4-2; D: .; size: many; DNA: TGTGCCAGCAGCCAAGAACTACAGGGCTATGGCTACACCTTC; CDR3: CASSQELQGYGYTF
J: TRBJ1-5; V: TRBV19; D: .; size: .; DNA: TGTGCCAGTAATCTAGTCAATCAGCCCCAGCATTTT; CDR3: CASNLVNQPQHF
J: TRBJ1-1; V: TRBV25-1; D: TRBD1; size: .; DNA: TGTGCCAGCAACACCGGGACAGGGGTAACTGAAGCTTTCTTT; CDR3: CASNTGTGVTEAFF
J: TRBJ2-3; V: TRBV7-2; D: TRBD2; size: once; DNA: TGTGCCAGCAGCCTGAGCGGGATACGCACAGATACGCAGTATTTT; CDR3: CASSLSGIRTDTQYF
J: TRBJ1-5; V: TRBV6-2/TRBV6-3; D: TRBD1; size: .; DNA: TGTGCCAGCAGTTACGTGGACAGGGGGCAGCAGCCCCAGCATTTT; CDR3: CASSYVDRGQQPQHF
J: TRBJ2-7; V: TRBV3-1/TRBV3-2; D: .; size: .; DNA: TGTGCCAGCAGCCAAGAAGCGTACGAGCAGTACTTC; CDR3: CASSQEAYEQYF
J: TRBJ2-2; V: TRBV7-9; D: .; size: once; DNA: TGTGCCAGCAGCCCGGGGTACCCGGGCACCGGGGAGCTGTTTTTT; CDR3: CASSPGYPGTGELFF
J: TRBJ1-1; V: TRBV6-5; D: .; size: .; DNA: TGTGCCAGCAACCAGGGCACTGAAGCTTTCTTT; CDR3: CASNQGTEAFF
J: TRBJ2-7; V: TRBV20-1; D: .; size: few; DNA: TGCAGTGCTAGTAAGTCGTCAGGGTCGGGCGAGCAGTACTTC; CDR3: CSASKSSGSGEQYF
J: TRBJ1-4; V: TRBV2; D: .; size: .; DNA: TGTGCCAGCAGTGAGGGGAGGACCACAACTAATGAAAAACTGTTTTTT; CDR3: CASSEGRTTTNEKLFF
J: TRBJ2-7; V: TRBV11-2; D: .; size: .; DNA: TGTGCCAGCAGCTTAGATGAGGGCAGGGGAAGGATCGGGGCCTACGAGCAGTACTTC; CDR3: CASSLDEGRGRIGAYEQYF
J: TRBJ2-5; V: TRBV24-1; D: TRBD2; size: .; DNA: TGTGCCACCAGTGATTTTGGGACTAGCGGGCCCGGGGGCCGAGAGACCCAGTACTTC; CDR3: CATSDFGTSGPGGRETQYF
J: TRBJ2-5; V: TRBV30; D: .; size: .; DNA: TGTGCCTCTCTGCAGGGGGCGCGGGGGGAGACCCAGTACTTC; CDR3: CASLQGARGETQYF
J: TRBJ1-6; V: TRBV9; D: .; size: .; DNA: TGTGCCAGCAGCGTAGGGCCAGGGGTTTATTATTATTCACCCCTCCACTTT; CDR3: CASSVGPGVYYYSPLHF
J: TRBJ2-7; V: TRBV28; D: TRBD2; size: once; DNA: TGTGCCAGTCGGGGACTAGCGGGCCCCTACGAGCAGTACTTC; CDR3: CASRGLAGPYEQYF
J: TRBJ1-4; V: TRBV5-4; D: TRBD1; size: .; DNA: TGTGCCAGCTCACAGGGGGCGGATGAAAAACTGTTTTTT; CDR3: CASSQGADEKLFF
J: TRBJ2-5; V: TRBV5-4; D: TRBD1; size: .; DNA: TGTGCCAGCAGCCACCCGGGACAGGGGGTCAGAGAGACCCAGTACTTC; CDR3: CASSHPGQGVRETQYF
J: TRBJ2-7; V: TRBV28; D: TRBD2; size: .; DNA: TGTGCCAGCAGTTTAGGGACTAGCGGGATAGAGCAGTACTTC; CDR3: CASSLGTSGIEQYF
J: TRBJ2-3; V: TRBV25-1; D: TRBD2; size: .; DNA: TGTGCCAGCAGTCTAGCGGGAGCAGTAGTAGATACGCAGTATTTT; CDR3: CASSLAGAVVDTQYF
J: TRBJ2-1; V: TRBV18; D: .; size: .; DNA: TGTGCCAGCTCACCAAGGGGAAAATCATACAATGAGCAGTTCTTC; CDR3: CASSPRGKSYNEQFF
J: TRBJ2-3; V: TRBV5-1; D: TRBD1; size: .; DNA: TGCGCCAGCAGCTTGAGGGGGCGGCCCCGCACAGATACGCAGTATTTT; CDR3: CASSLRGRPRTDTQYF
J: TRBJ2-1; V: TRBV7-9; D: .; size: .; DNA: TGTGCCAGCAGCCCCCGGGACTCACGGTTCTTC; CDR3: CASSPRDSRFF
J: TRBJ1-2; V: TRBV10-3; D: TRBD1; size: .; DNA: TGTGCCACCCGGACAGGACAGACGAATGGCTACACCTTC; CDR3: CATRTGQTNGYTF
J: TRBJ1-3; V: TRBV3-1/TRBV3-2; D: .; size: once; DNA: TGTGCCAGCAGCCAAGAAGGGGGGGGATACACCATATATTTT; CDR3: CASSQEGGGYTIYF
J: TRBJ1-5; V: TRBV4-3; D: .; size: .; DNA: TGCGCCAGCAGCCGATCACAGGGTAGCAATCAGCCCCAGCATTTT; CDR3: CASSRSQGSNQPQHF
J: TRBJ2-1; V: TRBV12-3/TRBV12-4; D: TRBD2; size: .; DNA: TGTGCCAGTATGCCTGCCGGGGGGATCGGGTTCTTC; CDR3: CASMPAGGIGFF
J: TRBJ2-7; V: TRBV14; D: TRBD1; size: .; DNA: TGTGCCAGCAGCGAAGGGGACAGTTTCGACGAGCAGTACTTC; CDR3: CASSEGDSFDEQYF
J: TRBJ1-1; V: TRBV6-5; D: .; size: few; DNA: TGTGCCAGCAGTTCCGCTGACTTTCGAGGGACTGAAGCTTTCTTT; CDR3: CASSSADFRGTEAFF